The 5 T cell receptor beta chains reported below all come from one sample, sequenced in a study of a mutant IDH1 vaccine in newly diagnosed glioma. Time point described: week 35, safety follow-up. The vaccine gave 300 ug of a 20-mer mutant IDH1 peptide subcutaneously per dose. Assay: immunoSEQ multiplex PCR; the TCRdb copy retains only in-frame clones and omits some. The table has about 68,000 clones, less than 90% seen once; the top ten hold 9.5% to 15%. No cognate antigen is known for these TCRs. The sequences come from PBMCs, collected from a glioma patient whose treatment included an IDH1 peptide vaccine. The origin of the receptors is a man aged 18 to 29 with glioma.

The chain is built from TRBV6-5 and TRBJ1-2; the match to TRBD1 covers 7 bases. The CDR3 consists of 11 residues. Germline loops: CDR1 MNHEY, CDR2 SVGAGI. J was trimmed by 8 bases and V by 6 bases; bases with no gene match: 3. This CDR3 reads CASRYRGGYTF. DNA of the CDR3: TGTGCCAGCAGGTACAGGGGCGGCTACACCTTC.

This clone was seen only once. The chain joins TRBV4-1 to TRBJ2-2; a possible D gene is TRBD1 (6 bases). Germline loops: CDR1 MGHRA, CDR2 YSYEKL. CDR3 length equals 15 residues. Trimming left V 4 bases short and J 6 bases short, with 15 bases between. The CDR3 loop is CASSLLPRGAGELFF. CDR3 DNA: TGCGCCAGCAGCCTCCTGCCCAGGGGAGCCGGGGAGCTGTTTTTT.

The CDR3, as DNA: TGTGCCAGCAGTACAATCGGACAGGGGGCTTCTAACCGCTACACCTTC. Translating it yields CASSTIGQGASNRYTF. The chain couples TRBV6-6 to TRBJ1-2, with TRBD1 matching 11 bases. The trim removed 5 bases at V and 9 bases at J, leaving 14 bases unmatched. The CDR3 is 16 residues long. CDR1 and CDR2 from the germline V gene are MNHNY and SVGAGI (reference sequence).

The chain is built from TRBV19 and TRBJ2-3; D is unclear. With 4 bases removed from V and 2 bases from J, the gap between germline ends came to 7 bases. The CDR3 spans 13 residues. In germline, CDR1 is LNHDA, CDR2 SQIVND (reference sequence). The CDR3, as DNA: TGTGCCAGTAGTAATTTGGCCACAGATACGCAGTATTTT. Translation gives CASSNLATDTQYF.

The chain couples TRBV19 to TRBJ2-7; the D gene is possibly TRBD1 (5 bases). V was clipped by 10 bases and J by 2 bases, with 12 bases between them. From germline, CDR1 is LNHDA and CDR2 SQIVND (reference sequence). The length of the CDR3 is 12 residues. CDR3 region: CATKDNAYEQYF. The CDR3 DNA is TGTGCCACCAAGGACAACGCCTACGAGCAGTACTTC.